Shown below are 27 T cell receptor beta chains from a single sample sequenced in a study of shared clonotypes between healthy human individuals. Profiled with immunoSEQ multiplex PCR; TCRdb holds only in-frame clones, not every one. Of millions of clones listed, 85% to 95% are singletons. The sample taken for sequencing was naive CD4+ T cells sorted from blood. Subset defined: CD45RA+ positively selected. The receptors originated from a young man in good health.

The V call is TRBV28, the J call TRBJ1-5; D gene unclear. There are 14 residues in the CDR3. Germline CDR1 is MDHEN and CDR2 is SYDVKM. V lost 3 bases and J 7 bases, leaving 13 bases between the germline ends. The chain's CDR3 is CASSFSERYQPQHF. CDR3 coding DNA: TGTGCCAGCAGTTTCTCCGAGAGGTACCAGCCCCAGCATTTT. Looking up the rest from reference TRBV28 and TRBJ1-5 gives the full variable domain: DVKVTQSSRYLVKRTGEKVFLECVQDMDHENMFWYRQDPGLGLRLIYFSYDVKMKEKGDIPEGYSVSREKKERFSLILESASTNQTSMYLCASSFSERYQPQHFGDGTRLSIL.

This clone was seen repeatedly, ten times or more. This chain connects TRBV6-6 to TRBJ2-7; no clear D gene. Trimming shortened V by 8 bases and J by 2 bases, and 13 bases separated the two germline ends. The CDR3 totals 13 residues. Germline values: CDR1 MNHNY, CDR2 SVGAGI (reference sequence). The CDR3 reads CASHPDPTYEQYF. The DNA for the CDR3 is TGTGCCAGCCACCCCGATCCTACCTACGAGCAGTACTTC.

The chain combines TRBV18 with TRBJ2-3, with D perhaps TRBD2 (5 bases). Trimming removed 1 base at V and 11 bases at J, with 13 bases between. CDR3 size: 13 residues. The V gene's germline CDR1 is KGHSH and CDR2 LQKENI. In DNA form, the CDR3 reads TGTGCCAGCTCACCACAGGAGCGGAGCGGGCAGTATTTT. It specifies CASSPQERSGQYF.

The rearrangement joins TRBV19 to TRBJ2-5; no clear D gene. Germline lookup yields CDR1 LNHDA and CDR2 SQIVND (reference sequence). Trimming left V 3 bases short and J 1 base short, with 9 bases between. The length of the CDR3 is 14 residues. In DNA, the CDR3 is TGTGCCAGTAGTATCGGGCGGACCCAAGAGACCCAGTACTTC. Amino acids: CASSIGRTQETQYF.

This chain uses TRBV27 with TRBJ2-4, with 11 bases lining up with TRBD1. The germline V gene has CDR1 MNHEY and CDR2 SMNVEV (reference sequence). With 6 bases clipped from V and 3 bases from J, the junction kept 10 bases outside the gene matches. The CDR3 length is 17 residues. For the CDR3, the DNA is TGTGCCAGCAGATCTACTCCCGGGACAGGGGGCAAAAACATTCAGTACTTC. This translates into CASRSTPGTGGKNIQYF.

As concerns this clone: The identical CDR3 is also encoded by other nucleotide sequences in the sample. The CDR3 spells CASSLGTGGSYNEQFF. CDR3 sequence (DNA): TGTGCCAGCAGCTTAGGGACAGGGGGATCCTACAATGAGCAGTTCTTC. The chain recombines TRBV5-4 with TRBJ2-1; 11 nucleotides agree with TRBD1. Unmatched junction bases numbered 2, after V lost 2 bases and J lost 1 base. The V gene's germline CDR1 is SGHNT and CDR2 YYREEE (reference sequence). The CDR3 has 16 residues.

The CDR3 bases are TGTGCCTGGAGTCTTGGACAGAGCCTGTACGAGCAGTACTTC. Residues: CAWSLGQSLYEQYF. J is TRBJ2-7 and V is TRBV30; TRBD1 is a possible D gene (6 bases). CDR1 is GTSNPN, CDR2 SVGIG, per germline (reference sequence). V was pared by 2 bases and J by 4 bases, with 15 bases between. This CDR3 is built from 14 residues.

The rearrangement uses TRBV9 and TRBJ2-6; D gene ambiguous. The ends were cut back, 3 bases at V and 4 bases at J, with 11 bases in the middle. CDR3 length equals 15 residues. Per the germline V gene, CDR1 is SGDLS and CDR2 is YYNGEE. CDR3 bases: TGTGCCAGCAGCGGGGTCACGTCCGGGGCCAACGTCCTGACTTTC. Amino acids: CASSGVTSGANVLTF. Full variable domain (remainder filled in from reference TRBV9 and TRBJ2-6): DSGVTQTPKHLITATGQRVTLRCSPRSGDLSVYWYQQSLDQGLQFLIQYYNGEERAKGNILERFSAQQFPDLHSELNLSSLELGDSALYFCASSGVTSGANVLTFGAGSRLTVL.

The chain links TRBV27 to TRBJ2-7; 8 nucleotides match TRBD2. V gave up 3 bases and J gave up 3 bases; unmatched junction bases: 7. Germline lookup yields CDR1 MNHEY and CDR2 SMNVEV (reference sequence). This CDR3 has 15 amino acids. The CDR3 nucleotides read TGTGCCAGCAGTTTCCGCGGGAGGCTTTACTACGAGCAGTACTTC. This codes for CASSFRGRLYYEQYF.

The chain employs TRBV27 and TRBJ1-2; 8 bases map to TRBD1. Germline-derived CDR1 and CDR2 are MNHEY and SMNVEV (reference sequence). The trim removed 6 bases at V and 2 bases at J, leaving 5 bases unmatched. The CDR3 is 14 amino acids. CDR3 residues: CASRYRTGNYGYTF. As DNA, the CDR3 is TGTGCCAGCAGATACCGGACAGGGAACTATGGCTACACCTTC.

On this clone itself: This specimen includes other DNA sequences encoding the same CDR3. The chain couples TRBV7-8 to TRBJ2-2, with 7 positions matching TRBD1. V lost 5 bases to trimming and J lost 0 bases; unmatched junction nucleotides: 6. Per germline, CDR1 SGHVS and CDR2 FQNEAQ. This CDR3 is 16 amino acids long. The CDR3, as DNA: TGTGCCAGCAGCCCCAGGACAGGCGCGAACACCGGGGAGCTGTTTTTT. Translation gives CASSPRTGANTGELFF.

A remark on this clone: The same CDR3 arises from other DNA sequences in this sample as well. The chain is built from TRBV18 and TRBJ2-7; a possible D gene is TRBD2 (5 bases). Germline CDR1 and CDR2: KGHSH and LQKENI. The CDR3 has 14 residues. Trimming left V 3 bases short and J 3 bases short, with 12 bases between. This CDR3 is CASSPLASSYEQYF. CDR3 coding DNA: TGTGCCAGCTCACCGTTAGCGAGTAGCTACGAGCAGTACTTC.

V gene TRBV28 combines with J gene TRBJ1-5; no clear D gene. This CDR3 is 12 amino acids long. Trimming took off 3 bases at V and 7 bases at J, with 7 bases between the two ends. Germline V lookup: CDR1 MDHEN, CDR2 SYDVKM. In nucleotides, the CDR3 is TGTGCCAGCAGTTTTAAGTTACAGCCCCAGCATTTT. Translation: CASSFKLQPQHF.

The chain links TRBV6-6 to TRBJ1-2; 7 bases line up with TRBD1. The germline gives CDR1 MNHNY, CDR2 SVGAGI (reference sequence). The CDR3 has 16 amino acids. J was trimmed by 2 bases and V by 2 bases; bases with no gene match: 8. The CDR3 coding sequence is TGTGCCAGCAGTTACGGTCCCGGGACAGCGAACTATGGCTACACCTTC. Encoded protein: CASSYGPGTANYGYTF.

The V call is TRBV5-4, the J call TRBJ2-7; 8 bases are shared with TRBD1. Trimming took 5 bases from V and 2 from J; bases not matched to a gene: 3. The CDR3 is made up of 13 amino acids. Germline V CDR1 and CDR2: SGHNT, YYREEE (reference sequence). Here the CDR3 reads CASRQTGAYEQYF. The CDR3 nucleotides read TGTGCCAGCAGACAGACAGGGGCCTACGAGCAGTACTTC.

This clone is a singleton in its sample. V is TRBV29-1 and J is TRBJ2-3; D remains unclear. This CDR3 has 13 amino acids. CDR1 and CDR2 (germline): SQVTM, ANQGSEA. V was cut by 5 bases and J by 0 bases, with 9 bases left in between. The DNA for the CDR3 is TGCAGCGTTCTCCAGGCTAGCACAGATACGCAGTATTTT. This sequence encodes CSVLQASTDTQYF.

The V call is TRBV18, the J call TRBJ1-5; D remains ambiguous. The CDR3 totals 16 residues. Germline V gives CDR1 KGHSH, CDR2 LQKENI. V dropped 7 bases and J dropped 2 bases, with 18 bases sitting between them. CDR3 coding DNA: TGTGCCAGCTGGCCCGGGTCTTCCCGGGGCAATCAGCCCCAGCATTTT. Its translation: CASWPGSSRGNQPQHF. The full variable domain, with the rest looked up from reference TRBV18 and TRBJ1-5, is NAGVMQNPRHLVRRRGQEARLRCSPMKGHSHVYWYRQLPEEGLKFMVYLQKENIIDESGMPKERFSAEFPKEGPSILRIQQVVRGDSAAYFCASWPGSSRGNQPQHFGDGTRLSIL.

As concerns this clone: This same CDR3 is encoded by further DNA sequences in the sample. The chain uses TRBV5-1 and TRBJ1-4, with 8 bases fitting TRBD1. This CDR3 has 15 residues. Germline CDR1 SGHRS, CDR2 YFSETQ. V was pared by 3 bases and J by 3 bases, with 4 bases of the junction left unmatched. The chain's CDR3 is CASSSGTGANEKLFF. The CDR3, as DNA: TGCGCCAGCAGCTCGGGGACAGGAGCTAATGAAAAACTGTTTTTT.

The chain links TRBV7-9 to TRBJ2-5; a weak D match, TRBD1 (6 bases). Trimming cost V 5 bases and J 2 bases, with 15 bases left between them. The CDR3 is 15 amino acids. Germline V CDR1 and CDR2: SEHNR, FQNEAQ (reference sequence). DNA for the CDR3: TGTGCCAGCAGCCCCAGGGGTATAGGTCAAGAGACCCAGTACTTC. Translation: CASSPRGIGQETQYF.

This clone was detected once. V gene TRBV19 combines with J gene TRBJ2-7, with 7 bases identical to TRBD1. The junction had 11 bases not matched to a gene; V was cut back by 5 bases and J by 7 bases. The germline V gene encodes CDR1 LNHDA and CDR2 SQIVND (reference sequence). CDR3 length equals 14 residues. CDR3 in amino acids: CASSAWDSPLEQYF. CDR3 nucleotide sequence: TGTGCCAGTAGTGCCTGGGACAGCCCCCTGGAGCAGTACTTC.

In regard to this clone: A read error may account for a junction end that differs from germline. Other DNA sequences in the same sample also yield this CDR3. The chain joins TRBV18 to TRBJ2-5, with D unresolved. Per germline, CDR1 KGHSH and CDR2 LQKENI. The CDR3 runs to 14 residues. CDR3 sequence: CASSPPGSQETQYF. The CDR3 DNA is TGCGCCAGCTCACCACCGGGCAGCCAAGAGACCCAGTACTTC.

The chain uses TRBV27 and TRBJ2-3; the D call may be TRBD1 or TRBD2 (6 bases each). The germline V gene has CDR1 MNHEY and CDR2 SMNVEV (reference sequence). The CDR3 consists of 16 residues. V shed 5 bases and J shed 0 bases, with 15 bases lying between them. CDR3 sequence (DNA): TGTGCCAGCAGTACGCTAGGGGGGCCAAGCACAGATACGCAGTATTTT. It translates to CASSTLGGPSTDTQYF.

In the case of this clone: Other DNA sequences of this sample code for an identical CDR3. The rearrangement uses TRBV7-2 and TRBJ2-7; D gene ambiguous. CDR1 is SGHTA, CDR2 FQGNSA, per germline. Between the trimmed V and J ends, which lost 1 base and 0 bases, there was a span of 4 bases. This CDR3 has 13 amino acids. The CDR3 sequence: CASSLGFSYEQYF. In DNA form, the CDR3 reads TGTGCCAGCAGCTTAGGGTTCTCCTACGAGCAGTACTTC. Together with reference TRBV7-2 and TRBJ2-7, the CDR3 gives the full variable domain: GAGVSQSPSNKVTEKGKDVELRCDPISGHTALYWYRQSLGQGLEFLIYFQGNSAPDKSGLPSDRFSAERTGGSVSTLTIQRTQQEDSAVYLCASSLGFSYEQYFGPGTRLTVT.

The chain employs TRBV5-1 and TRBJ2-5; D is unclear. The ends were cut back, 0 bases at V and 5 bases at J, with 14 bases in the middle. The CDR3 covers 15 residues. CDR1 and CDR2 (germline): SGHRS, YFSETQ. For the CDR3, the DNA is TGCGCCAGCAGCTTGGGGTCGAGGTATCCGGAGACCCAGTACTTC. Translating gives CASSLGSRYPETQYF.

The chain is built from TRBV5-1 and TRBJ2-1; 12 nucleotides match TRBD2. Germline assignment: CDR1 SGHRS and CDR2 YFSETQ. The CDR3 has 16 residues. The junction had 5 bases not matched to a gene; V was cut back by 3 bases and J by 4 bases. The CDR3 DNA sequence: TGCGCCAGCAGCTCAGGACTAGCGGGAATGTACAATGAGCAGTTCTTC. This sequence encodes CASSSGLAGMYNEQFF.

This clone was counted only a few times. This chain uses TRBV7-9 with TRBJ1-1; 7 bases line up with TRBD1. The germline V gene encodes CDR1 SEHNR and CDR2 FQNEAQ (reference sequence). The V gene end was trimmed by 5 bases and the J gene end by 12 bases; junction bases not matched to a gene: 18. The CDR3 totals 15 residues. CDR3 bases: TGTGCCAGCAGCCCCCAGACAGGGTGGCTCGGGGCGCCTTTCTTT. Amino acids: CASSPQTGWLGAPFF.

A few counts support this clone. The J gene is TRBJ1-6, the V gene TRBV6-1; TRBD1 might be the D (5 bases). The ends were cut back, 2 bases at V and 5 bases at J, with 10 bases in the middle. Per germline, CDR1 MNHNS and CDR2 SASEGT. The CDR3 has 15 residues. The CDR3 DNA reads as TGTGCCAGCAGTGAAATCGGGGGAGATAATTCACCCCTCCACTTT. The encoded protein is CASSEIGGDNSPLHF.